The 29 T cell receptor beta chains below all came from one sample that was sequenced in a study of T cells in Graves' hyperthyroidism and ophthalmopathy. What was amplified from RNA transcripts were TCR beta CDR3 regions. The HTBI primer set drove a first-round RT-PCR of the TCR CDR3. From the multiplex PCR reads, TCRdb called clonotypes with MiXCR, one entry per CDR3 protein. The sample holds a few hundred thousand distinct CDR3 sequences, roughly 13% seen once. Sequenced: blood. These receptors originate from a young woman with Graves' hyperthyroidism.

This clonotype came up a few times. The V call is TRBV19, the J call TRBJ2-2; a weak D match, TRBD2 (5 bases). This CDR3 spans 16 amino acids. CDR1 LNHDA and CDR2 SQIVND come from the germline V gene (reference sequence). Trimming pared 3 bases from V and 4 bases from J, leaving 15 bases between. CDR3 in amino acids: CASSMLVSAGTGELFF. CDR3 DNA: TGTGCCAGTAGTATGCTGGTTTCGGCGGGCACCGGGGAGCTGTTTTTT.

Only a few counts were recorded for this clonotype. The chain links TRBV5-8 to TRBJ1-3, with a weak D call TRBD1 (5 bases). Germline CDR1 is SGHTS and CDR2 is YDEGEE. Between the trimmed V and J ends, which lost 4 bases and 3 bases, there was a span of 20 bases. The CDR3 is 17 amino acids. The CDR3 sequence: CASSLGPERHFGNTIYF. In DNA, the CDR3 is TGTGCCAGCAGCCTGGGACCGGAGAGACATTTTGGAAACACCATATATTTT.

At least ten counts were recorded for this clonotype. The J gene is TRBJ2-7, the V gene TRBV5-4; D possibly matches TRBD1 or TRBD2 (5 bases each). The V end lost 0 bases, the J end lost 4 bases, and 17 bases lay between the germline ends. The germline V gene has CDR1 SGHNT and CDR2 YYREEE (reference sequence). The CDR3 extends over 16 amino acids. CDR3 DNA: TGTGCCAGCAGCTTGGTGGGACCGGGAACAAAATACGAGCAGTACTTC. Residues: CASSLVGPGTKYEQYF.

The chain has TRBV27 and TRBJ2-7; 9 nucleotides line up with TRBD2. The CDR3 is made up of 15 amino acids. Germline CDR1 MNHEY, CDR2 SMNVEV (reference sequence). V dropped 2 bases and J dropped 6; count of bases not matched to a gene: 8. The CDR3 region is CASSLALAGVIEQYF. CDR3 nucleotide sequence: TGTGCCAGCAGTTTAGCCTTAGCGGGAGTCATCGAGCAGTACTTC.

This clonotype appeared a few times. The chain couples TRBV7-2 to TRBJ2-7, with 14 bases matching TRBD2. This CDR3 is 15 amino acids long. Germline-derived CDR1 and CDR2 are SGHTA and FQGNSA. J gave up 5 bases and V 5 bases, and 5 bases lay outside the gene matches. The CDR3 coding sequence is TGTGCCAGCAGCCAGACTAGCGGGAGGGCCAACGAGCAGTACTTC. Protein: CASSQTSGRANEQYF.

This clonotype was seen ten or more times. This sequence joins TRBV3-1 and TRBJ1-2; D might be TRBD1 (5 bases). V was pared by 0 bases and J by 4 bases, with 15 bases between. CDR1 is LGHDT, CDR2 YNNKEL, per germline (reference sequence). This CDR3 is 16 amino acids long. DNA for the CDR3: TGTGCCAGCAGCCAAGATCTGGTCGGGGGACTCTATGGCTACACCTTC. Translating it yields CASSQDLVGGLYGYTF.

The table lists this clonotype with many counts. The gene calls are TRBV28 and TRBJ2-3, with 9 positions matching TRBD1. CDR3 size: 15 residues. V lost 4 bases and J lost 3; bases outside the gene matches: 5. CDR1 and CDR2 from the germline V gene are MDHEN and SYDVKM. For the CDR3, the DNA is TGTGCCAGCAGTTCCTGGACAGGGGAAACAGATACGCAGTATTTT. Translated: CASSSWTGETDTQYF.

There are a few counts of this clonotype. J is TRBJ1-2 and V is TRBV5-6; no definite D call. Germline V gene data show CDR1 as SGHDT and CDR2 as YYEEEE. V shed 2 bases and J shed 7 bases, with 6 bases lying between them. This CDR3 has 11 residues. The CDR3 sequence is CASSFGVGYTF. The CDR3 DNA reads TGTGCCAGCAGCTTTGGGGTTGGCTACACCTTC.

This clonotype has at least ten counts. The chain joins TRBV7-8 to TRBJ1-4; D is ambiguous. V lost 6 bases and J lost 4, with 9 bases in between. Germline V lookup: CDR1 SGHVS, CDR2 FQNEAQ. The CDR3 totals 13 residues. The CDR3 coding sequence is TGTGCCAGCAGGCGGCGGTTTAATGAAAAACTGTTTTTT. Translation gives CASRRRFNEKLFF.

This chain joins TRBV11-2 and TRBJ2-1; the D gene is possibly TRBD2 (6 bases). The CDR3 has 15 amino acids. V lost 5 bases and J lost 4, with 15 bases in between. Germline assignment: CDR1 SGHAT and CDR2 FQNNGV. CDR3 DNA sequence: TGTGCCAGCAGCCCAAGGGTGCGGGATTACAATGAGCAGTTCTTC. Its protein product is CASSPRVRDYNEQFF. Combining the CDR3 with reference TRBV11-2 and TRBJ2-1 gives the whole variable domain EAGVAQSPRYKIIEKRQSVAFWCNPISGHATLYWYQQILGQGPKLLIQFQNNGVVDDSQLPKDRFSAERLKGVDSTLKIQPAKLEDSAVYLCASSPRVRDYNEQFFGPGTRLTVL.

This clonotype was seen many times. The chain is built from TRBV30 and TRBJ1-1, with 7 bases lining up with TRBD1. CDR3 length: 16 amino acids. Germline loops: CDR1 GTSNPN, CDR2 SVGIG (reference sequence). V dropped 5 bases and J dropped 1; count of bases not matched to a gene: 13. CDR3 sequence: CAWGRDSRSPNTEAFF. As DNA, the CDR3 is TGTGCCTGGGGCCGGGACAGCCGTTCTCCGAACACTGAAGCTTTCTTT.

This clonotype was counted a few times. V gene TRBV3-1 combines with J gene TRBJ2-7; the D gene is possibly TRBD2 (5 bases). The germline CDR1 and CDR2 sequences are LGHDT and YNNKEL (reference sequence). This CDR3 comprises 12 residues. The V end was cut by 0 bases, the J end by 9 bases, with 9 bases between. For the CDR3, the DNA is TGTGCCAGCAGCCAAGATGAGGGTCGGCAGTACTTC. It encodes CASSQDEGRQYF.

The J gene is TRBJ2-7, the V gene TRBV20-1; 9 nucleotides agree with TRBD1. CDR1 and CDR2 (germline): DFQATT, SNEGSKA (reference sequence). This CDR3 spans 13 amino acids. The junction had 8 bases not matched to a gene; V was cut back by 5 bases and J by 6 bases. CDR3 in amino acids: CSARSGTGFEQYF. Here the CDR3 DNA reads TGCAGTGCTCGATCCGGGACAGGGTTCGAGCAGTACTTC.

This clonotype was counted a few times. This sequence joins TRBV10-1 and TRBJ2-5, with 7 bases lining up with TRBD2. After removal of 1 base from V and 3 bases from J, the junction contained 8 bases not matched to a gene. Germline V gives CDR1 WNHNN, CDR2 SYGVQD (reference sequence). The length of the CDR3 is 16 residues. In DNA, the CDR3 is TGCGCCAGCAGTGAGTTTCCGGTCCGGGGGGAAGAGACCCAGTACTTC. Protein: CASSEFPVRGEETQYF.

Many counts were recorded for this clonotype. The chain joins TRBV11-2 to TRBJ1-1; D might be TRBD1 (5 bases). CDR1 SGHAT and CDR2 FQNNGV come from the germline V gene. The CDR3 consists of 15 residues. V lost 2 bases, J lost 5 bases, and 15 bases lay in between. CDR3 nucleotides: TGTGCCAGCAGCTTATTCGGGGCAGGGAGAACTGAAGCTTTCTTT. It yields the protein CASSLFGAGRTEAFF.

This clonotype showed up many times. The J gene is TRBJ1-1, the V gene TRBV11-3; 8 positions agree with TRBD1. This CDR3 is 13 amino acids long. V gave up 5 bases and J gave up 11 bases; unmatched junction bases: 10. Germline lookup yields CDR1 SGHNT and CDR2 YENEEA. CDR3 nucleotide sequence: TGTGCCAGCAGCGGTGACAGGGGCGGTAAGGCTTTCTTT. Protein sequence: CASSGDRGGKAFF.

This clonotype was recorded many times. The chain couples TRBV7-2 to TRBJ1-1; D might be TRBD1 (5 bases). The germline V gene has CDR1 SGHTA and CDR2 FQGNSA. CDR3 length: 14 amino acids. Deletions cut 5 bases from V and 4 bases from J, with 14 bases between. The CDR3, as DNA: TGTGCCAGCAGCCGGAACAGGTTGGGCACTGAAGCTTTCTTT. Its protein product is CASSRNRLGTEAFF. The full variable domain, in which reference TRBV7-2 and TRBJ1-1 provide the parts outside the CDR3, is GAGVSQSPSNKVTEKGKDVELRCDPISGHTALYWYRQSLGQGLEFLIYFQGNSAPDKSGLPSDRFSAERTGGSVSTLTIQRTQQEDSAVYLCASSRNRLGTEAFFGQGTRLTVV.

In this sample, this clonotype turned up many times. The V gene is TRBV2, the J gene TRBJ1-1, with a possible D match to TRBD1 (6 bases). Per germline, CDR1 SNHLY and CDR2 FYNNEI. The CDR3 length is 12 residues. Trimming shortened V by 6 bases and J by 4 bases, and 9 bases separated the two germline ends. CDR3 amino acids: CASSAGATEAFF. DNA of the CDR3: TGTGCCAGCAGCGCAGGGGCCACTGAAGCTTTCTTT.

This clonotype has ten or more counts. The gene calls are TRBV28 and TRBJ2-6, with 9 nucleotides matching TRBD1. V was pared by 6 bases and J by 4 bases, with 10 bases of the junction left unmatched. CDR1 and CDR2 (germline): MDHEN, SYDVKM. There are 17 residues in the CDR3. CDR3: CASSPPGQGSGANVLTF. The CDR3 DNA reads TGTGCCAGCAGCCCTCCGGGACAGGGATCCGGGGCCAACGTCCTGACTTTC.

The CDR3 nucleotides are TGTGCCTGGTCAAAACTTAGAGTAGCGGGAGGGCCCTACGAGCAGTACTTC. Its protein product is CAWSKLRVAGGPYEQYF. The gene calls are TRBV30 and TRBJ2-7, with TRBD2 matching 11 bases. The germline V gene encodes CDR1 GTSNPN and CDR2 SVGIG (reference sequence). With 5 bases clipped from V and 2 bases from J, the junction kept 14 bases outside the gene matches. This CDR3 spans 17 amino acids. The full variable domain, with the rest looked up from reference TRBV30 and TRBJ2-7, is SQTIHQWPATLVQPVGSPLSLECTVEGTSNPNLYWYRQAAGRGLQLLFYSVGIGQISSEVPQNLSASRPQDRQFILSSKKLLLSDSGFYLCAWSKLRVAGGPYEQYFGPGTRLTVT.

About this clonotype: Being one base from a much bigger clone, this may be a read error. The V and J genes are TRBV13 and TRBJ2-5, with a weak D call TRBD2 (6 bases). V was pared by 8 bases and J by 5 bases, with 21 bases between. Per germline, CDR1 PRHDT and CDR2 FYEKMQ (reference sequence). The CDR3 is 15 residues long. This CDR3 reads CASGPAGSRGETQYF. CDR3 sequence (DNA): TGTGCCAGCGGCCCAGCAGGTTCCCGGGGGGAGACCCAGTACTTC.

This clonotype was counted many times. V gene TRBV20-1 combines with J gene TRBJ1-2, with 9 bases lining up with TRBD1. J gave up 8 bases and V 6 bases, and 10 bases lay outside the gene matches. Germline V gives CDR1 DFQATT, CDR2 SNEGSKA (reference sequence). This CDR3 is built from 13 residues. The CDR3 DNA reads TGCAGTGCCCGGGACAGGGAAGGCGGCGGCTACACCTTC. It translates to CSARDREGGGYTF.

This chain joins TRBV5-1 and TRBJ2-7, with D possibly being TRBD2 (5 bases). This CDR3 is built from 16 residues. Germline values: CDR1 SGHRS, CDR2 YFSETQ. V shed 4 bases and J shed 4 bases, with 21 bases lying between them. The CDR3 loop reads CASSPEIRLIGYEQYF. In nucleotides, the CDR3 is TGCGCCAGCAGCCCCGAAATCAGACTAATCGGTTACGAGCAGTACTTC.

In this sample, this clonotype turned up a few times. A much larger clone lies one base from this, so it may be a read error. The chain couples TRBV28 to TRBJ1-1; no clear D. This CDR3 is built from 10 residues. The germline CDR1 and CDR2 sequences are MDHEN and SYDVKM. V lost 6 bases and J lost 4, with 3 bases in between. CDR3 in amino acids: CASRTTEAFF. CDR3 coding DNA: TGTGCCAGCAGGACCACTGAAGCTTTCTTT.

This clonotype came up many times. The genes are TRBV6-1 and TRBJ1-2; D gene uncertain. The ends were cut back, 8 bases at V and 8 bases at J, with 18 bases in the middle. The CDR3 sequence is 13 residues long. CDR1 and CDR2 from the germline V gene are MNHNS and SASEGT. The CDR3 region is CASSYGVEDGYTF. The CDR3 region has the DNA TGTGCCAGCTCTTACGGGGTGGAGGACGGCTACACCTTC.

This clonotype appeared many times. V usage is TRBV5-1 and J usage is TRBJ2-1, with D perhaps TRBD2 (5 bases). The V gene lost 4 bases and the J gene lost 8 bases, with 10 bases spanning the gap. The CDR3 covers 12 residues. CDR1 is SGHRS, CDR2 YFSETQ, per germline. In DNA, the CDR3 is TGCGCCAGCAGCCAGTTAGCGTATGAGCAGTTCTTC. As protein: CASSQLAYEQFF. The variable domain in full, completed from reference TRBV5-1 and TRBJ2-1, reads KAGVTQTPRYLIKTRGQQVTLSCSPISGHRSVSWYQQTPGQGLQFLFEYFSETQRNKGNFPGRFSGRQFSNSRSEMNVSTLELGDSALYLCASSQLAYEQFFGPGTRLTVL.

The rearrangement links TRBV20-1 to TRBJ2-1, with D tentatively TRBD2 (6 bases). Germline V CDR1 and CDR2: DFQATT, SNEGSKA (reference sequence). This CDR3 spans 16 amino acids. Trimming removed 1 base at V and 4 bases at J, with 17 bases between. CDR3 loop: CSARAQVEGGYNEQFF. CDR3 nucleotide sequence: TGCAGTGCTAGAGCCCAGGTGGAGGGAGGATACAATGAGCAGTTCTTC.

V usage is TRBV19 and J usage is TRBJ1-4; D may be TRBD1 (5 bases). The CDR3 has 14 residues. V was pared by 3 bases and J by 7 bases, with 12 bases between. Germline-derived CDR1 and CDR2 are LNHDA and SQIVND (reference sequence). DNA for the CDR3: TGTGCCAGTAGTATTCGGGGGAGAGGTGAAAAACTGTTTTTT. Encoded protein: CASSIRGRGEKLFF.

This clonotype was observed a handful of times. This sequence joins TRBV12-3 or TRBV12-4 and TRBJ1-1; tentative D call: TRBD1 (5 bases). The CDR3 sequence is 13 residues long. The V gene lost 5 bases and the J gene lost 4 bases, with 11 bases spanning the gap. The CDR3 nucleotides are TGTGCCAGCAGTGGGAGGGACGGCACTGAAGCTTTCTTT. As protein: CASSGRDGTEAFF.